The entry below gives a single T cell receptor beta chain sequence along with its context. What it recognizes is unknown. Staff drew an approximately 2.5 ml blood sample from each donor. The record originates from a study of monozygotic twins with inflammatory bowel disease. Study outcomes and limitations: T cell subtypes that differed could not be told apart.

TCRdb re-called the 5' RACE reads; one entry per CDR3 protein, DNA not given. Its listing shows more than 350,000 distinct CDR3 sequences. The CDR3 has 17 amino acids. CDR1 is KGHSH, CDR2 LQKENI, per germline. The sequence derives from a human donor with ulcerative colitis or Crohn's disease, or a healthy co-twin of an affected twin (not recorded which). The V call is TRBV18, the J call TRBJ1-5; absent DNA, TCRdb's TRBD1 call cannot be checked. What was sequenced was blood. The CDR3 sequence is CASSPPGQGVGNQPQHF.